The present T cell receptor beta chain was sequenced within a study of PD-1 blockade in classical Hodgkin lymphoma. This CDR3 has 15 amino acids. The V end was cut by 0 bases, the J end by 3 bases, with 8 bases between. Germline V CDR1 and CDR2: MGHRA, YSYEKL. Patients all relapsed after autologous stem cell transplantation, and there was variation in brentuximab vedotin exposure. The study recorded best responses of complete response, partial response or progressive disease. Profiling relied on immunoSEQ multiplex PCR, and the TCRdb table lists in-frame clones only, not all of them. The sample records roughly 62,000 clones, more than 70% being singletons. Study findings and constraints: Complete responders possessed baseline diversity comparable to newly diagnosed patients. In CD4+ cells, TCR diversity went up significantly by C4D1, but in CD8+ cells it did not.

The sample holds one count of this clone. The antigen is not known. The source was peripheral blood mononuclear cells (PBMCs), collected at baseline. The chain combines TRBV4-1 with TRBJ1-4; no firm D call. This clonotype originated in a human donor with classical Hodgkin lymphoma. The CDR3 bases are TGCGCCAGCAGCCAAGATTTTGGATCTAATGAAAAACTGTTTTTT. Its protein product is CASSQDFGSNEKLFF.